This is a list of T cell receptor beta chains from one sample in a study of blood T cell repertoires in COVID-19. Data came from immunoSEQ multiplex PCR; TCRdb stores just in-frame clones and leaves some out. The sample yields fewer than 350,000 clones, roughly 88% seen once. Material: PBMCs or T cells enriched from blood (not recorded which). Receptor source: a woman in her forties with acute COVID-19. Both conserved end residues are part of each CDR3. The D gene is left open where the match is weak. A clone size is listed for some rows: how often the clone was seen (once, few, many), or a class if it is expanded.

TRBV12-3/TRBV12-4	-	TRBJ2-1	-	TGTGCCAGCACCCAGAATGAGCAGTTCTTC	CASTQNEQFF
TRBV7-2	TRBD2	TRBJ2-7	-	TGTGCCAGCAGGCAGGGACTACCGCCCTACGAGCAGTACTTC	CASRQGLPPYEQYF
TRBV7-9	TRBD2	TRBJ2-3	-	TGTGCCAGCAGCTTCCTAGCGGGGAGTGCAGATACGCAGTATTTT	CASSFLAGSADTQYF
TRBV6-4	TRBD1	TRBJ2-2	-	TGTGCCAGCAGTTTGGACAGGGCCAGCACCGGGGAGCTGTTTTTT	CASSLDRASTGELFF
TRBV7-2	TRBD2	TRBJ2-3	-	TGTGCCAGCAGCTTAGCAGGACTAGCGGGAGCAGATACGCAGTATTTT	CASSLAGLAGADTQYF
TRBV7-3	TRBD2	TRBJ2-3	-	TGTGCCAGCAGCCCTAGCGGGGGGGCGGTAGATACGCAGTATTTT	CASSPSGGAVDTQYF
TRBV11-2	-	TRBJ2-7	once	TGTGCCAGCAGCTTAAATAGCGAGCAGTACTTC	CASSLNSEQYF
TRBV19	-	TRBJ1-5	-	TGTGCCAGTAGTATCCTTACGGGGGATCAGCCCCAGCATTTT	CASSILTGDQPQHF
TRBV19	TRBD2	TRBJ2-2	-	TGTGCCAGTAGTACTTTAGCGGGAGGGCGATCCGGGGAGCTGTTTTTT	CASSTLAGGRSGELFF
TRBV28	-	TRBJ1-1	-	TGTGCCAGCAGCATCCCAGGGTTTAACACTGAAGCTTTCTTT	CASSIPGFNTEAFF
TRBV12-3/TRBV12-4	-	TRBJ1-1	-	TGTGCCAGCAGTGACCAGGGAAACACTGAAGCTTTCTTT	CASSDQGNTEAFF
TRBV2	TRBD2	TRBJ2-1	-	TGTGCCAGCAGTGAGATAGCGGGGGGCCCTTTAGCCCCCCCCGTAGAGCAGTTCTTC	CASSEIAGGPLAPPVEQFF
TRBV6-1	TRBD1	TRBJ2-1	-	TGTGCCAGCAGTGACACAGGGGTCAGCTCCTACAATGAGCAGTTCTTC	CASSDTGVSSYNEQFF
TRBV29-1	TRBD2	TRBJ2-3	-	TGCAGCGTGGTGACTAGCGGGTTAACAGATACGCAGTATTTT	CSVVTSGLTDTQYF
TRBV30	-	TRBJ2-5	-	TGTGCCTGGAGTGTACGTCCGGGGGGCTTCGAGACCCAGTACTTC	CAWSVRPGGFETQYF
TRBV2	-	TRBJ2-2	-	TGTGCCAGCAGTGTCGATACTCCCGGGGAGCTGTTTTTT	CASSVDTPGELFF
TRBV3-1/TRBV3-2	TRBD2	TRBJ2-1	once	TGTGCCAGCAGCCAAGCCGCTAGCGGGGGGGCGGGGCAGTTCTTC	CASSQAASGGAGQFF
TRBV2	TRBD2	TRBJ2-7	-	TGTGCCAGCAGTGAATCGCTAGCGGGGGTGGGGGAGCAGTACTTC	CASSESLAGVGEQYF
TRBV7-8	-	TRBJ1-2	-	TGTGCCAGCAGCTTATCCAGGGGAGCTAACTCTGGCTACACCTTC	CASSLSRGANSGYTF
TRBV12-3/TRBV12-4	-	TRBJ2-1	-	TGTGCCAGCAGTCCTCCGGGATACAATGAGCAGTTCTTC	CASSPPGYNEQFF
TRBV14	-	TRBJ1-4	-	TGTGCCAGCAGCCAAGGGGGGCTGGGGAATGAAAAACTGTTTTTT	CASSQGGLGNEKLFF
TRBV6-4	TRBD1	TRBJ2-7	-	TGTGCCAGCAGTGAAGGCCACAGGGGGCGTGCGCACTCCTACGAGCAGTACTTC	CASSEGHRGRAHSYEQYF
TRBV19	TRBD1	TRBJ1-5	-	TGTGCCAGTAGTAAAATTGGGACAGGGGATGGCAATCAGCCCCAGCATTTT	CASSKIGTGDGNQPQHF
TRBV28	-	TRBJ2-5	-	TGTGCCAGCAGTTCAGGGGAAAGTGGGACCCAGTACTTC	CASSSGESGTQYF
TRBV5-6	TRBD2	TRBJ2-3	-	TGTGCCAGCAGCTGGGAGGCTAGCGGGCCCCCTAGCACAGATACGCAGTATTTT	CASSWEASGPPSTDTQYF
TRBV19	TRBD1	TRBJ1-5	-	TGTGCCAGTAGTCCTAGACAGGGGGCCTATAGCAATCAGCCCCAGCATTTT	CASSPRQGAYSNQPQHF
TRBV7-2	-	TRBJ1-5	-	TGTGCCAGCAGCATCGGATACGGGACACAGAATCAGCCCCAGCATTTT	CASSIGYGTQNQPQHF
TRBV30	-	TRBJ1-2	-	TGTGCCTGCGCCCTAACCGGATCCGGCGGCTATGGCTACACCTTC	CACALTGSGGYGYTF
TRBV6-4	-	TRBJ1-6	-	TGTGCCAGCAGTCGAAACAGGGATTCACCCCTCCACTTT	CASSRNRDSPLHF
TRBV10-3	-	TRBJ1-5	-	TGTGCCATCAGTGAGTCTCGGGGGACTCAGCCCCAGCATTTT	CAISESRGTQPQHF
TRBV30	-	TRBJ2-5	-	TGTGCCTGGAGTGTGGGTGGGTCAGGGTCGTGGGAGACCCAGTACTTC	CAWSVGGSGSWETQYF
TRBV28	TRBD1	TRBJ1-2	-	TGTGCCAGCAATACAGGGGGCAACTATGGCTACACCTTC	CASNTGGNYGYTF
TRBV28	-	TRBJ2-7	-	TGTGCCAGCAGTAAGGGAGCCCCAGCCCCCACCAGGAGAGGCGAGCAGTACTTC	CASSKGAPAPTRRGEQYF
TRBV4-1	TRBD1	TRBJ1-5	once	TGCGCCAGCAGCCAAAAGGGGGCGGTGGAGCCCCAGCATTTT	CASSQKGAVEPQHF
TRBV19	-	TRBJ1-4	-	TGTGCCAGTAGTATAGGCCCGGGACAACCTAATGAAAAACTGTTTTTT	CASSIGPGQPNEKLFF
TRBV7-9	-	TRBJ2-1	few	TGTGCCAGCAGCTTAATAGGGGGTGACTTCGATGAGCAGTTCTTC	CASSLIGGDFDEQFF
TRBV5-1	-	TRBJ1-3	once	TGCGCCAGCAGCTTGGAATACTCTGGAAACACCATATATTTT	CASSLEYSGNTIYF
TRBV4-2	-	TRBJ1-2	-	TGTGCCAGCAGCCCTCTCGGACAGCTGTATGGCTACACCTTC	CASSPLGQLYGYTF
TRBV11-2	TRBD1	TRBJ2-2	-	TGTGCCAGCAGCGGACAGAACAGGGGGCGGAACACCGGGGAGCTGTTTTTT	CASSGQNRGRNTGELFF
TRBV15	-	TRBJ2-3	-	TGTGCCACCAGCGGACGGGAGAGCACAGATACGCAGTATTTT	CATSGRESTDTQYF
TRBV29-1	-	TRBJ2-3	-	TGCAGCGTTGACTCAGGTCACGGGACTGGCACAGATACGCAGTATTTT	CSVDSGHGTGTDTQYF
TRBV5-6	-	TRBJ1-3	once	TGTGCCAGCAGCTTGGGGCTAGCCGGGGGAAACACCATATATTTT	CASSLGLAGGNTIYF
TRBV5-1	TRBD2	TRBJ2-1	-	TGCGCCAGCAGCTTGCGGGAGGGCGGGGTTGAGCAGTTCTTC	CASSLREGGVEQFF
TRBV2	TRBD1	TRBJ2-5	-	TGTGCCAGCAACCGGGACAGGGTTATGGAGACCCAGTACTTC	CASNRDRVMETQYF
TRBV7-2	TRBD1	TRBJ1-1	-	TGTGCCAGCAGCTTAAGGGGGACAGGGCTTGAAGCTTTCTTT	CASSLRGTGLEAFF
TRBV27	TRBD1	TRBJ2-7	few	TGTGCCACCCAGGGACAGGCTGCGAGCGAGCAGTACTTC	CATQGQAASEQYF
TRBV6-1	TRBD1	TRBJ1-5	-	TGTGCCAGCAGTGTCCTTGGACAGGAGGTCTCGGATCAGCCCCAGCATTTT	CASSVLGQEVSDQPQHF
TRBV7-3	TRBD1	TRBJ2-1	-	TGTGCCAGCAGCTTCGACAGGGGGATTCAGTTCTTC	CASSFDRGIQFF
TRBV18	TRBD2	TRBJ2-2	-	TGTGCCAGCTCACACGGACTAGGGAACGGGGAGCTGTTTTTT	CASSHGLGNGELFF
TRBV12-3/TRBV12-4	-	TRBJ2-7	-	TGTGCCAGCAGTTCCCGACGACTATTCGAGCAGTACTTC	CASSSRRLFEQYF
TRBV5-5	-	TRBJ1-1	-	TGTGCCACCCAGAGGTTCCACGGAATCGATGAAGCTTTCTTT	CATQRFHGIDEAFF
TRBV29-1	TRBD2	TRBJ2-4	-	TGCAGCGTCACGGGACTAGCGGGAGGAGAAAAAAACATTCAGTACTTC	CSVTGLAGGEKNIQYF
TRBV30	-	TRBJ1-3	-	TGTGCCTGGAGGAGCTCTGGAAACACCATATATTTT	CAWRSSGNTIYF
TRBV11-3	TRBD2	TRBJ2-1	-	TGTGCCAGCAGCTCTTCTCGGGAAGCGGGAGGGTACAATGAGCAGTTCTTC	CASSSSREAGGYNEQFF
TRBV18	TRBD1	TRBJ1-2	-	TGTGCCAGCTCACCTTTACAAGGGACAGAAAATAGGAGTGGCTACACCTTC	CASSPLQGTENRSGYTF
TRBV30	-	TRBJ1-2	-	TGTGCCTGGAGTGTATCTCTGGGGAGCAGCTATGGCTACACCTTC	CAWSVSLGSSYGYTF
TRBV3-1/TRBV3-2	TRBD2	TRBJ2-1	-	TGTGCCAGCAGACAAAGCGGGGGGGCCTACAATGAGCAGTTCTTC	CASRQSGGAYNEQFF
TRBV5-6	-	TRBJ1-3	-	TGTGCCAGCAGCTTTAACACAGGAATTTTGGGAAACACCATATATTTT	CASSFNTGILGNTIYF